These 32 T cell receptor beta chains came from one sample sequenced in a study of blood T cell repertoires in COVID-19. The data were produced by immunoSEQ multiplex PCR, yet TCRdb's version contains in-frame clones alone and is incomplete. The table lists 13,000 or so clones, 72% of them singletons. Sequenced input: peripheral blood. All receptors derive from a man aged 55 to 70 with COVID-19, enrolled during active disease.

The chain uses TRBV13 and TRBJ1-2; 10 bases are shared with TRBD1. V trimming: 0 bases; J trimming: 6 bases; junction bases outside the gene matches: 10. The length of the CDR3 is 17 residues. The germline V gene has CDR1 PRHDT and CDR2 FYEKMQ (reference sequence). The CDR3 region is CASSLGQTGGDRHGYTF. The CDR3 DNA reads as TGTGCCAGCAGCTTAGGTCAGACAGGGGGCGACCGTCATGGCTACACCTTC.

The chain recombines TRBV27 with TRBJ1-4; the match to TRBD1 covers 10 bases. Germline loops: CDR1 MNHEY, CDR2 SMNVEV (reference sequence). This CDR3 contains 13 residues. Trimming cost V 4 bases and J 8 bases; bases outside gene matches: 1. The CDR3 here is CASSWGQGEKLFF. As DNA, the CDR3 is TGTGCCAGCAGTTGGGGACAGGGGGAAAAACTGTTTTTT.

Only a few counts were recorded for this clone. CDR3 sequence reads: CASSLLEFFMNTEAFF. The CDR3 bases are TGTGCCAGCAGCTTATTGGAGTTCTTCATGAACACTGAAGCTTTCTTT. The chain has TRBV7-9 and TRBJ1-1; no definite D call. The germline CDR1 and CDR2 sequences are SEHNR and FQNEAQ (reference sequence). This CDR3 comprises 16 residues. With 2 bases removed from V and 0 bases from J, the gap between germline ends came to 13 bases.

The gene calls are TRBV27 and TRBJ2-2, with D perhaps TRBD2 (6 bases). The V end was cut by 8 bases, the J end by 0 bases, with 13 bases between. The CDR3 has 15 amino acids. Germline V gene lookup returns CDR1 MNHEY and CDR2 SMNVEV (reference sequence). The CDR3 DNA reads TGTGCCAGCGGAAATGGGAGGTCGAACACCGGGGAGCTGTTTTTT. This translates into CASGNGRSNTGELFF.

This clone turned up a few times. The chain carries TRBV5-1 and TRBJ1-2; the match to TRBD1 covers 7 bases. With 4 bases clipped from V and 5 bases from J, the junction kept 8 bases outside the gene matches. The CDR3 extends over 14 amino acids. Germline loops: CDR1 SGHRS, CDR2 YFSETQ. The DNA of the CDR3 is TGCGCCAGCAGCGCCACAGGGGCGGGGTATGGCTACACCTTC. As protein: CASSATGAGYGYTF.

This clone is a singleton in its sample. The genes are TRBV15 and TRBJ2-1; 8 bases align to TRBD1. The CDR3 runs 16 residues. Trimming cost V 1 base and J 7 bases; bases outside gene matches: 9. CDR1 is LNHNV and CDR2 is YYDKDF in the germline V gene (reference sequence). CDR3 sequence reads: CATSRGTGTGGNEQFF. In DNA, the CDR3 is TGTGCCACCAGCAGAGGAACCGGGACAGGAGGGAATGAGCAGTTCTTC.

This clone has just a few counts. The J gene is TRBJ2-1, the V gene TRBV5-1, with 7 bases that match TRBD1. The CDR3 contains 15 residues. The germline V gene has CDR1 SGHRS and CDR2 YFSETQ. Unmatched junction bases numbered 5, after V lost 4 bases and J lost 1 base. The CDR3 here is CASSLTGLSYNEQFF. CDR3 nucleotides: TGCGCCAGCAGCCTGACAGGGTTGTCCTACAATGAGCAGTTCTTC.

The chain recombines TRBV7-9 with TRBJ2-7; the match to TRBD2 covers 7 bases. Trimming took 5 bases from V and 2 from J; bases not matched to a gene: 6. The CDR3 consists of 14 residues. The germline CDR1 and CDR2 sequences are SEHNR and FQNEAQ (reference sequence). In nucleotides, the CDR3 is TGTGCCAGCAGCCTGGGGGGGGAGGCCTACGAGCAGTACGTC. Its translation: CASSLGGEAYEQYV.

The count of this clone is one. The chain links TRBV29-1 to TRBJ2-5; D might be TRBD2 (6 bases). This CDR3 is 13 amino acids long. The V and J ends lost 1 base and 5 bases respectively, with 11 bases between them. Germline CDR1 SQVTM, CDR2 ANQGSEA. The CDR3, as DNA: TGCAGCGTTGAAGTGTGGGGGAGGGAGACCCAGTACTTC. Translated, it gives CSVEVWGRETQYF. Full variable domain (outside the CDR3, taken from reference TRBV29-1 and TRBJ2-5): SAVISQKPSRDICQRGTSLTIQCQVDSQVTMMFWYRQQPGQSLTLIATANQGSEATYESGFVIDKFPISRPNLTFSTLTVSNMSPEDSSIYLCSVEVWGRETQYFGPGTRLLVL.

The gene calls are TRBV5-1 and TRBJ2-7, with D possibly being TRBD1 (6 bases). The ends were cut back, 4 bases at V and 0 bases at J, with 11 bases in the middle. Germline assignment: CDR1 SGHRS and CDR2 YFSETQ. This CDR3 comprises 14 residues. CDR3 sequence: CASSISGDSYEQYF. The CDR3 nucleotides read TGCGCCAGCAGCATATCAGGGGACTCCTACGAGCAGTACTTC.

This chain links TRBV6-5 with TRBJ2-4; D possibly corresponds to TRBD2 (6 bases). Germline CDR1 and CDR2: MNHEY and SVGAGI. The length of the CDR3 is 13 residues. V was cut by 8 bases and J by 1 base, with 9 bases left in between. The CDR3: CASARGAKNIQYF. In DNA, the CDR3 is TGTGCCAGCGCACGGGGGGCCAAAAACATTCAGTACTTC.

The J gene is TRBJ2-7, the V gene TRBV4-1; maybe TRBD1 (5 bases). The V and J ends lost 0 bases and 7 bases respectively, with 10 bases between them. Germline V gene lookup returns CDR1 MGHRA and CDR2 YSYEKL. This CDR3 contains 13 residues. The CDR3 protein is CASSQDQSGEQYF. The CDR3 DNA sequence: TGCGCCAGCAGCCAAGATCAGTCAGGGGAGCAGTACTTC.

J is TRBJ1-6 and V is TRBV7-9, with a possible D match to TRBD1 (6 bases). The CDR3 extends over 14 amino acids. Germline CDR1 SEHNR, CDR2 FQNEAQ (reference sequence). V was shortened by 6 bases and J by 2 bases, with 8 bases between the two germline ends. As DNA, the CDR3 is TGTGCCAGCAGGGACAGTACCTATAATTCACCCCTCCACTTT. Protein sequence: CASRDSTYNSPLHF.

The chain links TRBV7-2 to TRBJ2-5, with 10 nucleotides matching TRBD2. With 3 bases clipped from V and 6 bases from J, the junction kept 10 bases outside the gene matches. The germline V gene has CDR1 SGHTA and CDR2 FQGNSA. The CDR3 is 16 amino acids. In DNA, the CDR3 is TGTGCCAGCAGCTTCCGATTTAGCGGGGGGAGCCAGACCCAGTACTTC. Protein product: CASSFRFSGGSQTQYF.

The CDR3 DNA reads TGTGCCAGCAGCCCACGTAGCGTCACAGATACGCAGTATTTT. Protein sequence: CASSPRSVTDTQYF. V gene TRBV3-1 (or the pseudogene TRBV3-2) combines with J gene TRBJ2-3; TRBD2 might be the D (5 bases). This CDR3 contains 14 residues. Deletions cut 4 bases from V and 2 bases from J, with 10 bases between. CDR1 LGHDT and CDR2 YNNKEL come from the germline V gene (reference sequence).

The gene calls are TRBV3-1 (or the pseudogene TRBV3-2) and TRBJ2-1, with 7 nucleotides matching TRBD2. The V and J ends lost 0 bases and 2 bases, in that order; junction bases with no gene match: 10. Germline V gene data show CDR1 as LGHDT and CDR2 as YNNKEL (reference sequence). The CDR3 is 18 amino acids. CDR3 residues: CASSQEGGGERTYNEQFF. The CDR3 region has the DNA TGTGCCAGCAGCCAAGAGGGGGGGGGAGAGAGGACCTACAATGAGCAGTTCTTC.

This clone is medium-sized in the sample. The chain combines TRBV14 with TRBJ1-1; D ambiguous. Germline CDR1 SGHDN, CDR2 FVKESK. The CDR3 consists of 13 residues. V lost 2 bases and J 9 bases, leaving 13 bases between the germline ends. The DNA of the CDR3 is TGTGCCAGCAGCCAACAGTTAGCCGCAAAAGCTTTCTTT. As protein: CASSQQLAAKAFF.

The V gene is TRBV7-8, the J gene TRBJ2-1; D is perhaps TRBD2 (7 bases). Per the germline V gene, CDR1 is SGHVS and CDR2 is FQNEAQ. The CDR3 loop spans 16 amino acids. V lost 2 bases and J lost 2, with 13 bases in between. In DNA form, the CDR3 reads TGTGCCAGCAGCTTACGAGGGAGGGGGGCCTACAATGAGCAGTTCTTC. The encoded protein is CASSLRGRGAYNEQFF.

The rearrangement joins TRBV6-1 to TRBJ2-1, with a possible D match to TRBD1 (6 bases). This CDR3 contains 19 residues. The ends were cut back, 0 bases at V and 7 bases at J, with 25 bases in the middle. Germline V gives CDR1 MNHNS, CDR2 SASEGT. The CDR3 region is CASSEAGWGQVRILNEQFF. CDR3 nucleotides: TGTGCCAGCAGTGAAGCGGGGTGGGGGCAGGTTCGGATTTTGAATGAGCAGTTCTTC.

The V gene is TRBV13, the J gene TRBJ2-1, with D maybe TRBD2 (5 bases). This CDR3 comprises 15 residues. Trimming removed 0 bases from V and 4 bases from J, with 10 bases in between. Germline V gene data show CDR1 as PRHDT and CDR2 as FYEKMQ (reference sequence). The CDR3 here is CASSLGDSWYNEQFF. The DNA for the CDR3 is TGTGCCAGCAGCTTAGGGGACTCCTGGTACAATGAGCAGTTCTTC.

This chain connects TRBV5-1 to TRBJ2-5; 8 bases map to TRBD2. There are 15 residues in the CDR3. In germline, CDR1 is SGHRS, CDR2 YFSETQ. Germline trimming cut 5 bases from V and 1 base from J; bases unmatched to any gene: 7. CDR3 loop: CASRERGGIQETQYF. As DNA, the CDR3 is TGCGCCAGCAGGGAACGGGGGGGTATCCAAGAGACCCAGTACTTC.

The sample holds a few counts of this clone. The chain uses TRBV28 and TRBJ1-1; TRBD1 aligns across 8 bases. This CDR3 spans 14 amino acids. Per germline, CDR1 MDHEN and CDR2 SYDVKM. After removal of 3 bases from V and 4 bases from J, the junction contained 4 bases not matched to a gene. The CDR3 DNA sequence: TGTGCCAGCAGTTTGACAGGGGCATCCACTGAAGCTTTCTTT. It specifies CASSLTGASTEAFF.

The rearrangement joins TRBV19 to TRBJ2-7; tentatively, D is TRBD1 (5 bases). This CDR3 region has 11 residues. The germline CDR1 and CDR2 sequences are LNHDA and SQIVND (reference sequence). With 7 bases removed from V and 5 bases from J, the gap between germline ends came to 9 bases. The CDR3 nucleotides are TGTGCCAGTAACAGGTCCCACGAGCAGTACTTC. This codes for CASNRSHEQYF.

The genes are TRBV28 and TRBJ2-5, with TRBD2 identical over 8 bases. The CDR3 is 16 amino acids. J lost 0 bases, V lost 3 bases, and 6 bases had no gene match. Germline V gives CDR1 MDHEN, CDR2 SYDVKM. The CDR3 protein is CASSLFGREDQETQYF. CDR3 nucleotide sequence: TGTGCCAGCAGTTTGTTCGGGAGGGAGGACCAAGAGACCCAGTACTTC. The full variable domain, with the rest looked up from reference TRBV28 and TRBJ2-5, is DVKVTQSSRYLVKRTGEKVFLECVQDMDHENMFWYRQDPGLGLRLIYFSYDVKMKEKGDIPEGYSVSREKKERFSLILESASTNQTSMYLCASSLFGREDQETQYFGPGTRLLVL.

The CDR3 DNA follows: TGTGCCTGGATCCAGGGACAGGGGGCATATGGCTACACCTTC. It encodes CAWIQGQGAYGYTF. The chain combines TRBV30 with TRBJ1-2, with TRBD1 matching over 12 bases. Germline values: CDR1 GTSNPN, CDR2 SVGIG (reference sequence). V dropped 4 bases and J dropped 5; count of bases not matched to a gene: 5. There are 14 residues in the CDR3.

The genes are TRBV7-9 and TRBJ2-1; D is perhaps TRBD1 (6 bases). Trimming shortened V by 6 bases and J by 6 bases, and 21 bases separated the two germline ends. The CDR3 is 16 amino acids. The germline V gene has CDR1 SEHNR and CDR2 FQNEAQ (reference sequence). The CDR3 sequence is CASSPAVGADRNEQFF. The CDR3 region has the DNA TGTGCCAGCAGTCCCGCGGTGGGGGCCGACCGCAATGAGCAGTTCTTC.

DNA of the CDR3: TGTGCCAGCAGTGCTAGGGGAGGGTTTAATAAAGCTTTCTTT. Translated, it gives CASSARGGFNKAFF. The V call is TRBV25-1, the J call TRBJ1-1, with D possibly being TRBD1 (5 bases). CDR1 is MGHDK, CDR2 SYGVNS, per germline. The CDR3 totals 14 residues. The V gene lost 4 bases and the J gene lost 9 bases, with 18 bases spanning the gap.

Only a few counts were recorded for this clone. In nucleotides, the CDR3 is TGTGCCAGCAGTGGGGACAGCCAGGGCAATCAGCCCCAGCATTTT. Translated: CASSGDSQGNQPQHF. The chain recombines TRBV2 with TRBJ1-5; 7 positions match TRBD1. Germline V gives CDR1 SNHLY, CDR2 FYNNEI. The CDR3 is made up of 15 amino acids. Trimming removed 4 bases from V and 2 bases from J; junction bases left unmatched: 5. Full variable domain (missing parts from reference TRBV2 and TRBJ1-5): EPEVTQTPSHQVTQMGQEVILRCVPISNHLYFYWYRQILGQKVEFLVSFYNNEISEKSEIFDDQFSVERPDGSNFTLKIRSTKLEDSAMYFCASSGDSQGNQPQHFGDGTRLSIL.

The CDR3: CASSEWTVQRNEQFF. The CDR3 DNA is TGTGCCAGCAGTGAATGGACAGTGCAGCGCAATGAGCAGTTCTTC. V and J are TRBV2 and TRBJ2-1; maybe TRBD1 (6 bases). V shed 2 bases and J shed 6 bases, with 14 bases lying between them. CDR1 is SNHLY, CDR2 FYNNEI, per germline. The CDR3 consists of 15 residues. Combining the CDR3 with reference TRBV2 and TRBJ2-1 gives the whole variable domain EPEVTQTPSHQVTQMGQEVILRCVPISNHLYFYWYRQILGQKVEFLVSFYNNEISEKSEIFDDQFSVERPDGSNFTLKIRSTKLEDSAMYFCASSEWTVQRNEQFFGPGTRLTVL.

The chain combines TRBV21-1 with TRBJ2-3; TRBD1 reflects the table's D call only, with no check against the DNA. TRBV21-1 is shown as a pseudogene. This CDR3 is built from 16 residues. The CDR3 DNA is TGTGCCAGCAGCAAAGCAAGGGGGGACAGTTCAGATACGCAGTATTTT. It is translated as CASSKARGDSSDTQYF.

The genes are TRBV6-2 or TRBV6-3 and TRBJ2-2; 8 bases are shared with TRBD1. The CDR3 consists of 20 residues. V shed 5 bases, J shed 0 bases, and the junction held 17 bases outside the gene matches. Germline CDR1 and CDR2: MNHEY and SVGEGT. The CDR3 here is CASSARTGSLLPANTGELFF. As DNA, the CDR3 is TGTGCCAGCAGTGCCCGGACAGGGTCCCTCCTTCCCGCGAACACCGGGGAGCTGTTTTTT.

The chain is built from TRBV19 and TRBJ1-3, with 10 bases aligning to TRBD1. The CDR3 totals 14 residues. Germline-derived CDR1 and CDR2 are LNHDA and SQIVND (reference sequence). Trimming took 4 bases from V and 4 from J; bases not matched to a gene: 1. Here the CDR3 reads CASSRGQGGNTIYF. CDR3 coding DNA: TGTGCCAGTAGTAGGGGACAGGGGGGAAACACCATATATTTT.